This T cell receptor beta chain was sequenced in a study of CD8 T cells in Susac syndrome. Study results and limitations: The study recognized that the number of individuals in its TCR sequencing and HLA analysis was relatively small.

The CDR3 covers 13 residues. Germline V CDR1 and CDR2: SGHTA, FQGNSA. Trimming took 1 base from V and 7 from J, leaving 10 bases between them. About this clonotype: What it binds is unknown.

RNA totalling about 0.45 to 1 ug underwent reverse transcription with random hexamers. MiXCR was run by TCRdb on the immunoSEQ multiplex PCR reads, yielding one entry per CDR3 protein. The sample contains approximately 190,000 distinct CDR3 sequences, approximately 95% of which appear only once. Sequencing used CD4+ T cells from PBMCs. This clonotype was obtained from a human donor with Susac syndrome. The chain combines TRBV7-2 with TRBJ2-5, with D hard to call. The CDR3 region has the DNA TGTGCCAGCAGCTTAGGAACCGCTGGGACCCAGTACTTC. Translation gives CASSLGTAGTQYF.